This T cell receptor beta chain stems from a study of T cells after posttransplantation cyclophosphamide. The CDR3 runs to 13 residues. J gave up 4 bases and V 3 bases, and 1 base lay outside the gene matches. Germline CDR1 MDHEN, CDR2 SYDVKM. Cyclophosphamide on days +3 and +4 followed busulfan-fludarabine conditioning and a marrow graft. The table came from immunoSEQ multiplex PCR; TCRdb's copy has only in-frame clones and leaves some out. This repertoire shows roughly 800 clones, 64% found once; its top ten account for around 48%. The chain combines TRBV28 with TRBJ1-1; 8 nucleotides align to TRBD1. This clonotype was sampled from a male patient between 25 and 39 years old who received an allogeneic stem cell transplant from a related donor, was CMV-positive, and had no GVHD. Some T cells may have come from the graft donor. Material: CD8+ T cells sorted from PBMCs, obtained 84 days after allogeneic stem cell transplant with posttransplant cyclophosphamide. The CDR3 here is CASSLGTGTEAFF. As DNA, the CDR3 is TGTGCCAGCAGTTTGGGGACAGGCACTGAAGCTTTCTTT.